What follows is one T cell receptor (beta chain) and its context. The antigen is undetermined. This specimen comes from a study of cytomegalovirus exposure and HLA in healthy donors. Broader study findings: Subsequent analysis of the 120 or so validation repertoires found a tendency for first-cohort TCR clusters to co-occur. The authors listed 150 to 200 TCR beta chains as cytomegalovirus-associated. Rarity marked most TCR sequences, yet some public TCRs occurred in many donors.

The validation cohort, a group of roughly 120 subjects, included the donors and was separate from the approximately 650-subject first cohort. CDR1 and CDR2 from the germline V gene are MGHRA and YSYEKL. The V segment lost 5 bases and the J segment 9 bases; nucleotides outside the gene matches: 12. The CDR3 contains 15 residues. The table came from immunoSEQ multiplex PCR; TCRdb's copy has only in-frame clones and leaves some out. The sample carries 150,000 or so clones, about 89% recorded once. The V call is TRBV4-1, the J call TRBJ2-1, with 8 positions matching TRBD2. This sequence was found in a man aged 18 to 30 in good health and CMV-seropositive. The specimen was PBMCs. In DNA, the CDR3 is TGCGCCAGCAGCAAGGGTCCGGGACTAGAAAGTGAGCAGTTCTTC. Amino acids: CASSKGPGLESEQFF.